This TCR beta chain came from a study of shared clonotypes between healthy human individuals. To note about this clone: Its target is unknown.

Sequencing was performed with immunoSEQ multiplex PCR; in TCRdb, only in-frame clones are kept and a portion is missing. The sample lists approximately 500,000 clones, more than 75% occurring once. With unsorted samples, genomic DNA was obtained from tens of millions of PBMCs. The CDR3 extends over 13 amino acids. V lost 8 bases to trimming and J lost 2 bases; unmatched junction nucleotides: 5. Germline V gene data show CDR1 as MDHEN and CDR2 as SYDVKM. Notes on the study in general: The study sampled only blood, and tissue repertoires likely differ.

The V gene is TRBV28, the J gene TRBJ2-7, with TRBD2 matching 8 bases. This sequence was found in a woman aged 40 to 50 in good health. Some clones in this sample may be carry-over from other donors' samples. The sequencing input was PBMCs. CDR3 protein: CASVRGAAYEQYF. CDR3 sequence (DNA): TGTGCCAGCGTGCGGGGGGCGGCCTACGAGCAGTACTTC.